The text below deals with one T cell receptor (beta chain). Its antigen is unidentified. Sequencing was performed with immunoSEQ multiplex PCR; in TCRdb, only in-frame clones are kept and a portion is missing. Counted here are about 24,000 clones, around 70% occurring once; the ten biggest clones make up over 7.5%. The data stem from a study of vaccination effects on CD4 cells after COVID-19. Study-wide findings and caveats: Clonal contraction was marked in infection- and vaccine-induced clones late after vaccination. Few convalescent patients were studied, and early post-infection samples were lacking.

Within the ViraFEST assay, antigen-specific CD4+ T cells underwent expansion with viral peptide pools prior to sequencing. On roughly day 10 of culture, CD4+ T cells were separated out. Of the BNT162b2 and mRNA-1273 vaccines, participants received two doses of one or the other. The healthy vaccine recipients, who had no prior SARS-CoV-2 infection, showed negative nucleocapsid antibodies. Fresh IL-2-containing medium replaced half the medium on days 3 and 7. CDR1 and CDR2 from the germline V gene are SGHAT and FQNNGV. Trimming took 5 bases from V and 6 from J; bases not matched to a gene: 9. The CDR3 consists of 14 residues.

The chain recombines TRBV11-2 with TRBJ1-2, with 7 bases that match TRBD1. The sample was CD4+ T cells from PBMCs cultured with SARS-CoV-2 spike peptides, taken after COVID-19 vaccination. This receptor was obtained from a human donor who received a COVID-19 vaccine. CDR3 nucleotide sequence: TGTGCCAGCAGCGCGGACAGGCATGGGGATGGCTACACCTTC. The encoded protein is CASSADRHGDGYTF.